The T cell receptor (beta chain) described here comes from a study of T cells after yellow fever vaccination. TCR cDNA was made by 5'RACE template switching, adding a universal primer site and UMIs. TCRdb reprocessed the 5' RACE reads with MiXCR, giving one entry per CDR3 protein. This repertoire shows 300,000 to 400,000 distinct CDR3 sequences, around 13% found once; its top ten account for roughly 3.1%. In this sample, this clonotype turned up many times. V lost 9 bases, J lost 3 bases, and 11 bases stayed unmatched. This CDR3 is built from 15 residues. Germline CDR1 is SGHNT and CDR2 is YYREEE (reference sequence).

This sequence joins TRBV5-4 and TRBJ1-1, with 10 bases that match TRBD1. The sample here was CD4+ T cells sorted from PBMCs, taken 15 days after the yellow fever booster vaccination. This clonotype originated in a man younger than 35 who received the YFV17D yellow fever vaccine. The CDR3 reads CATVDRGTSHTEAFF. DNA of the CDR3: TGTGCCACCGTGGACAGGGGGACCTCCCACACTGAAGCTTTCTTT. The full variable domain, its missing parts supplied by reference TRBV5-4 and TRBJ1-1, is ETGVTQSPTHLIKTRGQQVTLRCSSQSGHNTVSWYQQALGQGPQFIFQYYREEENGRGNFPPRFSGLQFPNYSSELNVNALELDDSALYLCATVDRGTSHTEAFFGQGTRLTVV.